The 21 T cell receptor beta chains given below trace back to one sample, sequenced in a study of shared clonotypes between healthy human individuals. Sequencing used immunoSEQ multiplex PCR; TCRdb keeps in-frame clones, though not all of them. The sample holds under 550,000 clones, almost 97% seen once. Sequenced input: naive CD4+ T cells sorted from blood. Stated subset: CD45RA+ positively selected. The receptors here all came from a woman aged 30 to 39 in good health.

The V and J genes are TRBV9 and TRBJ1-2; 12 bases are a match to TRBD1. Trimming cost V 5 bases and J 0 bases; bases outside gene matches: 5. CDR1 SGDLS and CDR2 YYNGEE come from the germline V gene. The CDR3 spans 16 residues. The CDR3 protein is CASRGQGAKANYGYTF. In DNA form, the CDR3 reads TGTGCCAGCAGGGGACAGGGGGCCAAGGCTAACTATGGCTACACCTTC.

This chain uses TRBV7-6 with TRBJ1-1; the D gene is possibly TRBD1 (5 bases). CDR3 length: 14 residues. V lost 5 bases to trimming and J lost 6 bases, with 16 bases between them. Germline values: CDR1 SGHVS, CDR2 FNYEAQ. In DNA, the CDR3 is TGTGCCAGCAGCACGGAGCGGGGGTGGGCTGAAGCTTTCTTT. Protein: CASSTERGWAEAFF. The entire variable domain, with the rest obtained from reference TRBV7-6 and TRBJ1-1, is as follows: GAGVSQSPRYKVTKRGQDVALRCDPISGHVSLYWYRQALGQGPEFLTYFNYEAQQDKSGLPNDRFSAERPEGSISTLTIQRTEQRDSAMYRCASSTERGWAEAFFGQGTRLTVV.

The V and J genes are TRBV5-1 and TRBJ2-7; 7 bases agree with TRBD2. Losses at the gene ends were 4 bases for V and 2 bases for J; bases not matched to a gene: 9. This CDR3 is built from 15 residues. Looked up from germline, CDR1 is SGHRS and CDR2 is YFSETQ. The CDR3: CASSHTSAGPYEQYF. The CDR3 DNA reads TGCGCCAGCAGCCACACCTCAGCGGGGCCCTACGAGCAGTACTTC.

The chain couples TRBV13 to TRBJ2-1; 11 bases match TRBD2. CDR3 length equals 14 residues. The germline V gene encodes CDR1 PRHDT and CDR2 FYEKMQ (reference sequence). The V and J ends lost 5 bases and 7 bases, in that order; junction bases with no gene match: 4. DNA of the CDR3: TGTGCCAGCAGCCAGATAGCGGGGGGGAATGAGCAGTTCTTC. Translation gives CASSQIAGGNEQFF. Full variable domain (remainder filled in from reference TRBV13 and TRBJ2-1): AAGVIQSPRHLIKEKRETATLKCYPIPRHDTVYWYQQGPGQDPQFLISFYEKMQSDKGSIPDRFSAQQFSDYHSELNMSSLELGDSALYFCASSQIAGGNEQFFGPGTRLTVL.

A single count supports this clone. The chain joins TRBV2 to TRBJ1-5; D ambiguous. CDR1 and CDR2 from the germline V gene are SNHLY and FYNNEI. The V end lost 7 bases, the J end lost 6 bases, and 13 bases lay between the germline ends. The CDR3 loop spans 13 amino acids. The CDR3, as DNA: TGTGCCAGCAAGGAGCAGGCGTCTCAGCCCCAGCATTTT. Translation gives CASKEQASQPQHF. The entire variable domain, with the rest obtained from reference TRBV2 and TRBJ1-5, is as follows: EPEVTQTPSHQVTQMGQEVILRCVPISNHLYFYWYRQILGQKVEFLVSFYNNEISEKSEIFDDQFSVERPDGSNFTLKIRSTKLEDSAMYFCASKEQASQPQHFGDGTRLSIL.

J is TRBJ2-1 and V is TRBV5-4, with a tentative D call TRBD1 (6 bases). V lost 1 base, J lost 4 bases, and 12 bases lay in between. Germline-derived CDR1 and CDR2 are SGHNT and YYREEE (reference sequence). This CDR3 region has 15 residues. The CDR3 reads CASSLTGWVYNEQFF. The CDR3 coding sequence is TGTGCCAGCAGCTTGACAGGGTGGGTATACAATGAGCAGTTCTTC.

The chain recombines TRBV5-1 with TRBJ1-1; TRBD1 agrees at 8 bases. J gave up 4 bases and V 4 bases, and 6 bases lay outside the gene matches. CDR3 length: 14 residues. Germline V lookup: CDR1 SGHRS, CDR2 YFSETQ. CDR3 loop: CASSTDRDGTEAFF. CDR3 DNA sequence: TGCGCCAGCAGCACGGACAGGGATGGCACTGAAGCTTTCTTT.

This clone appeared once. The V call is TRBV7-9, the J call TRBJ1-1; unclear D gene. Germline CDR1 and CDR2: SEHNR and FQNEAQ (reference sequence). The length of the CDR3 is 13 residues. V lost 2 bases and J lost 5, with 9 bases in between. As DNA, the CDR3 is TGTGCCAGCAGCTTAACGTCAGTTACTGAAGCTTTCTTT. It specifies CASSLTSVTEAFF. The variable domain in full, with the rest retrieved from reference TRBV7-9 and TRBJ1-1, is DTGVSQNPRHKITKRGQNVTFRCDPISEHNRLYWYRQTLGQGPEFLTYFQNEAQLEKSRLLSDRFSAERPKGSFSTLEIQRTEQGDSAMYLCASSLTSVTEAFFGQGTRLTVV.

V gene TRBV10-3 combines with J gene TRBJ1-5; 8 bases are shared with TRBD1. CDR3 length equals 14 residues. Germline V CDR1 and CDR2: ENHRY, SYGVKD. V dropped 4 bases and J dropped 3; count of bases not matched to a gene: 2. CDR3 sequence reads: CAISVGQDNQPQHF. CDR3 nucleotide sequence: TGTGCCATCAGTGTGGGACAGGACAATCAGCCCCAGCATTTT.

This chain joins TRBV28 and TRBJ1-1, with D maybe TRBD1 (5 bases). Trimming shortened V by 3 bases and J by 3 bases, and 14 bases separated the two germline ends. Germline CDR1 is MDHEN and CDR2 is SYDVKM. The CDR3 is made up of 15 amino acids. The CDR3 DNA sequence: TGTGCCAGCAGTTTCTCCGGCAGGGAATACACTGAAGCTTTCTTT. It yields the protein CASSFSGREYTEAFF.

The rearrangement uses TRBV28 and TRBJ2-7, with 7 bases aligning to TRBD2. Per the germline V gene, CDR1 is MDHEN and CDR2 is SYDVKM. Trimming took 3 bases from V and 6 from J; bases not matched to a gene: 5. The CDR3 has 13 amino acids. The CDR3 protein is CASSFAGDLEQYF. For the CDR3, the DNA is TGTGCCAGCAGTTTTGCGGGAGACCTCGAGCAGTACTTC.

The chain combines TRBV18 with TRBJ2-5; 12 bases are a match to TRBD2. V was clipped by 3 bases and J by 5 bases; unmatched bases: 4. The CDR3 spans 15 residues. Germline values: CDR1 KGHSH, CDR2 LQKENI. CDR3 in DNA: TGTGCCAGCTCACCGACTAGCGGGAGAAGCGAGACCCAGTACTTC. It translates to CASSPTSGRSETQYF.

This rearrangement joins TRBV7-3 to TRBJ2-7; no definite D call. The germline CDR1 and CDR2 sequences are SGHTA and FQGTGA. The CDR3 spans 14 residues. Trimming pared 5 bases from V and 7 bases from J, leaving 18 bases between. CDR3 in amino acids: CASSPDQLLGEQYF. CDR3 nucleotides: TGTGCCAGCAGCCCGGACCAACTCCTGGGGGAGCAGTACTTC.

V gene TRBV9 combines with J gene TRBJ2-3, with D possibly TRBD2 on 5 matching bases. There are 15 residues in the CDR3. V shed 4 bases and J shed 0 bases, with 12 bases lying between them. Germline loops: CDR1 SGDLS, CDR2 YYNGEE. The CDR3 sequence: CASSQPRRSTDTQYF. The DNA of the CDR3 is TGTGCCAGCAGCCAACCGCGGAGGAGCACAGATACGCAGTATTTT.

The chain carries TRBV18 and TRBJ2-6; the D is unclear. Germline CDR1 is KGHSH and CDR2 is LQKENI. The CDR3 length is 15 residues. V lost 3 bases to trimming and J lost 0 bases, with 6 bases between them. CDR3 DNA: TGTGCCAGCTCACCCATCAGCTCTGGGGCCAACGTCCTGACTTTC. Encoded protein: CASSPISSGANVLTF.

V gene TRBV10-3 combines with J gene TRBJ1-1, with D perhaps TRBD1 (5 bases). Trimming left V 2 bases short and J 11 bases short, with 12 bases between. Germline V lookup: CDR1 ENHRY, CDR2 SYGVKD. This CDR3 is 12 amino acids long. The CDR3 nucleotides read TGTGCCATCAGTGAGCCCTCCGGGGCGGCTTTCTTT. It is translated as CAISEPSGAAFF.

J is TRBJ2-3 and V is TRBV18; 13 bases line up with TRBD2. The CDR3 sequence is 16 residues long. CDR1 is KGHSH, CDR2 LQKENI, per germline. The J segment lost 4 bases and the V segment lost 6 bases, leaving 7 bases of the junction unmatched. CDR3 bases: TGTGCCAGCTCGCCTCCGGGACTAGCGGGACCAGATACGCAGTATTTT. Its translation is CASSPPGLAGPDTQYF.

The chain is built from TRBV5-1 and TRBJ1-1; a possible D gene is TRBD1 (6 bases). V was shortened by 5 bases and J by 0 bases, with 8 bases between the two germline ends. This CDR3 is built from 13 residues. From germline, CDR1 is SGHRS and CDR2 YFSETQ. CDR3 loop: CASRRQVNTEAFF. Written as DNA, the CDR3 is TGCGCCAGCAGGCGACAGGTGAACACTGAAGCTTTCTTT.

The chain couples TRBV18 to TRBJ2-7, with 11 bases aligning to TRBD1. The V and J ends lost 6 bases and 3 bases, in that order; junction bases with no gene match: 7. This CDR3 contains 15 residues. The germline CDR1 and CDR2 sequences are KGHSH and LQKENI. CDR3 nucleotide sequence: TGTGCCAGCTCCCTGGGGACAGGGGGAATCTACGAGCAGTACTTC. Protein product: CASSLGTGGIYEQYF.

The V call is TRBV7-9, the J call TRBJ2-5; D is possibly TRBD1 or TRBD2 (7 bases each). The germline V and J ends were trimmed by 5 bases and 5 bases, with 15 bases remaining between them. The CDR3 covers 14 residues. Germline V gives CDR1 SEHNR, CDR2 FQNEAQ (reference sequence). The CDR3 DNA follows: TGTGCCAGCAGCGCCCTGGGAGGGGGCGAGACCCAGTACTTC. Translated, it gives CASSALGGGETQYF.

The J gene is TRBJ2-2, the V gene TRBV5-4; 10 nucleotides agree with TRBD2. The CDR3 loop spans 16 amino acids. CDR1 and CDR2 from the germline V gene are SGHNT and YYREEE (reference sequence). Germline trimming cut 1 base from V and 3 bases from J; bases unmatched to any gene: 3. The CDR3 here is CASSLTSGIYTGELFF. The CDR3 coding sequence is TGTGCCAGCAGCTTGACTAGCGGGATTTACACCGGGGAGCTGTTTTTT.